Shown below are 29 T cell receptor beta chains from a single sample sequenced in a study of blood T cell repertoires in COVID-19. Profiled with immunoSEQ multiplex PCR; TCRdb holds only in-frame clones, not every one. The table includes 250,000 to 400,000 clones, roughly 90% detected once. Sequenced: peripheral blood. The receptors stem from a woman in her twenties or thirties with COVID-19, enrolled during active disease.

The chain uses TRBV4-2 and TRBJ2-5, with D maybe TRBD1 (6 bases). The length of the CDR3 is 16 residues. With 3 bases removed from V and 3 bases from J, the gap between germline ends came to 17 bases. The germline gives CDR1 LGHNA, CDR2 YNFKEQ. This chain's CDR3 is CASSQYPDRPEETQYF. The CDR3 region has the DNA TGTGCCAGCAGCCAGTACCCTGACAGGCCCGAAGAGACCCAGTACTTC.

This clone was observed once. The chain employs TRBV6-5 and TRBJ1-4; 7 nucleotides agree with TRBD1. Per germline, CDR1 MNHEY and CDR2 SVGAGI. The V segment lost 6 bases and the J segment 7 bases; nucleotides outside the gene matches: 8. CDR3 length: 14 residues. The CDR3 nucleotides are TGTGCCAGCAGCCAACAGGGGAGAAGTGAAAAACTGTTTTTT. Its translation: CASSQQGRSEKLFF.

This sequence joins TRBV19 and TRBJ1-3; D is undetermined. Germline CDR1 reads LNHDA; CDR2 reads SQIVND (reference sequence). Trimming removed 11 bases at V and 0 bases at J, with 14 bases between. This CDR3 contains 14 residues. This chain's CDR3 is CASRPGSSGNTIYF. For the CDR3, the DNA is TGTGCCTCCCGGCCGGGGAGCTCTGGAAACACCATATATTTT.

CDR3 loop: CASSTPLGEGPEAFF. The CDR3 DNA is TGTGCCAGCAGCACCCCCCTCGGGGAGGGCCCTGAAGCTTTCTTT. The chain combines TRBV9 with TRBJ1-1; D is ambiguous. CDR3 length: 15 residues. Germline CDR1 and CDR2: SGDLS and YYNGEE. Trimming shortened V by 4 bases and J by 6 bases, and 19 bases separated the two germline ends.

This clone has only a few counts. This chain uses TRBV27 with TRBJ2-1; perhaps TRBD2 as D (6 bases). Germline CDR1 is MNHEY and CDR2 is SMNVEV (reference sequence). The V and J ends lost 7 bases and 4 bases respectively, with 20 bases between them. The CDR3 contains 16 residues. CDR3 in amino acids: CASTPLSRGAYNEQFF. Written as DNA, the CDR3 is TGTGCCAGCACCCCTTTGAGTCGCGGGGCTTACAATGAGCAGTTCTTC.

This clone was counted a few times. The rearrangement joins TRBV6-1 to TRBJ2-7; TRBD2 aligns across 11 bases. The CDR3 consists of 18 residues. J gave up 1 base and V 4 bases, and 12 bases lay outside the gene matches. Germline CDR1 MNHNS, CDR2 SASEGT. The CDR3 loop reads CASSARTYGLAGSYEQYF. The CDR3 nucleotides read TGTGCCAGCAGTGCGAGAACTTACGGACTAGCGGGTTCCTACGAGCAGTACTTC.

CDR3 residues: CASSLNRLASYNEQFF. The CDR3 coding sequence is TGTGCCAGCAGCTTAAATCGACTAGCCTCCTACAATGAGCAGTTCTTC. The chain is built from TRBV7-3 and TRBJ2-1, with 7 bases fitting TRBD2. V dropped 1 base and J dropped 0; count of bases not matched to a gene: 3. The CDR3 is 16 residues long. Germline V gene sequence: CDR1 SGHTA, CDR2 FQGTGA.

The V gene is TRBV12-5, the J gene TRBJ2-1; 8 bases fit TRBD2. CDR1 and CDR2 (germline): LGHNT, FRNRAP. The CDR3 is 13 residues long. V shed 6 bases and J 7 bases; nucleotides not matched to a gene: 5. CDR3 sequence (DNA): TGTGCTAGTGGGAGCGGGAGTATTAATGAGCAGTTCTTC. It translates to CASGSGSINEQFF.

The chain employs TRBV3-1 (or the pseudogene TRBV3-2) and TRBJ1-2; D ambiguous. The V end lost 0 bases, the J end lost 8 bases, and 13 bases lay between the germline ends. Germline CDR1 is LGHDT and CDR2 is YNNKEL (reference sequence). CDR3 length: 14 residues. The CDR3 DNA follows: TGTGCCAGCAGCCAAGAGTTTGGAGTTCCAGGCTACACCTTC. Protein sequence: CASSQEFGVPGYTF.

The gene calls are TRBV5-4 and TRBJ2-7; possible D gene TRBD1, 6 bases. The CDR3 contains 15 residues. Trimming cost V 0 bases and J 2 bases, with 12 bases left between them. Per germline, CDR1 SGHNT and CDR2 YYREEE (reference sequence). The CDR3 reads CASSLGRGSPYEQYF. CDR3 coding DNA: TGTGCCAGCAGCTTGGGTAGGGGGAGTCCCTACGAGCAGTACTTC.

In DNA, the CDR3 is TGTGCCAGCAGCCTTGGTTTGGGGACTCCCTACGAGCAGTACTTC. This translates into CASSLGLGTPYEQYF. The chain has TRBV3-1 (or the pseudogene TRBV3-2) and TRBJ2-7, with D possibly TRBD2 on 6 matching bases. From germline, CDR1 is LGHDT and CDR2 YNNKEL (reference sequence). The CDR3 loop spans 15 amino acids. Trimming took 4 bases from V and 2 from J, leaving 15 bases between them.

The V gene is TRBV6-6, the J gene TRBJ1-1; 7 bases are shared with TRBD1. The CDR3 has 16 residues. Germline lookup yields CDR1 MNHNY and CDR2 SVGAGI (reference sequence). The ends lost 2 bases at V and 2 bases at J; junction bases unmatched: 8. CDR3: CASSYPRQGVNTEAFF. DNA of the CDR3: TGTGCCAGCAGTTACCCGAGGCAGGGGGTAAACACTGAAGCTTTCTTT.

This chain links TRBV28 with TRBJ1-2; 11 nucleotides align to TRBD1. Trimming removed 5 bases from V and 8 bases from J; junction bases left unmatched: 4. The germline CDR1 and CDR2 sequences are MDHEN and SYDVKM. CDR3 length equals 13 residues. The CDR3 protein is CASSPDRGQGYTF. CDR3 sequence (DNA): TGTGCCAGCAGTCCGGACAGGGGGCAAGGCTACACCTTC.

The J gene is TRBJ1-6, the V gene TRBV29-1; TRBD1 is a possible D gene (6 bases). The germline gives CDR1 SQVTM, CDR2 ANQGSEA. The V and J ends lost 7 bases and 9 bases respectively, with 19 bases between them. The CDR3 has 14 amino acids. The DNA of the CDR3 is TGCAGCGCCCGAAAGGGGGGGCTGGGTTCACCCCTCCACTTT. Translation: CSARKGGLGSPLHF.

V gene TRBV29-1 combines with J gene TRBJ1-2, with a tentative D call TRBD1 (5 bases). Germline values: CDR1 SQVTM, CDR2 ANQGSEA. CDR3 length: 11 residues. V lost 2 bases and J lost 10, with 11 bases in between. The CDR3 nucleotides read TGCAGCGTTGAAACAGAAGGGGACTACACCTTC. It specifies CSVETEGDYTF.

In its sample, this clone was seen once. V gene TRBV2 combines with J gene TRBJ2-2; TRBD2 might be the D (6 bases). The CDR3 has 14 residues. The V and J ends lost 6 bases and 7 bases respectively, with 15 bases between them. Germline V gene lookup returns CDR1 SNHLY and CDR2 FYNNEI. The CDR3 spells CASRRRDQVGELFF. CDR3 nucleotide sequence: TGTGCCAGCAGAAGGCGGGACCAAGTCGGGGAGCTGTTTTTT.

The rearrangement uses TRBV20-1 and TRBJ1-1; 8 positions match TRBD1. The CDR3 consists of 16 residues. V lost 3 bases to trimming and J lost 5 bases; unmatched junction nucleotides: 14. Germline V gene lookup returns CDR1 DFQATT and CDR2 SNEGSKA (reference sequence). The DNA of the CDR3 is TGCAGTGCTAGTCTACCAGGGGGCCCCGGTGGAACTGAAGCTTTCTTT. Translating gives CSASLPGGPGGTEAFF.

The chain uses TRBV5-8 and TRBJ1-3, with 10 bases fitting TRBD1. Germline V lookup: CDR1 SGHTS, CDR2 YDEGEE. CDR3 length: 15 amino acids. Trimming at V came to 0 bases and at J to 6 bases, leaving 3 bases not matched to a gene. CDR3 residues: CASSLAGTGENTIYF. The DNA for the CDR3 is TGTGCCAGCAGCTTGGCCGGGACAGGGGAAAACACCATATATTTT.

V gene TRBV7-7 combines with J gene TRBJ1-5, with 7 bases lining up with TRBD1. Germline lookup yields CDR1 SSHAT and CDR2 FNYEAQ (reference sequence). V was clipped by 2 bases and J by 0 bases; unmatched bases: 10. The CDR3 is made up of 18 amino acids. This chain's CDR3 is CASSLFPRDSDSNQPQHF. In nucleotides, the CDR3 is TGTGCCAGCAGCTTATTTCCGCGGGACAGTGATAGCAATCAGCCCCAGCATTTT.

The chain joins TRBV28 to TRBJ1-5; 10 bases are a match to TRBD1. The V gene's germline CDR1 is MDHEN and CDR2 SYDVKM. V was clipped by 5 bases and J by 6 bases; unmatched bases: 4. The CDR3 spans 14 residues. The CDR3 sequence is CASSRGQGSQPQHF. CDR3 nucleotides: TGTGCCAGCAGTAGGGGACAGGGGAGTCAGCCCCAGCATTTT.

V gene TRBV18 combines with J gene TRBJ2-5; D is undetermined. The CDR3 loop spans 13 amino acids. Between the trimmed V and J ends, which lost 1 base and 4 bases, there was a span of 7 bases. CDR1 and CDR2 (germline): KGHSH, LQKENI. CDR3 residues: CASSPLLSETQYF. CDR3 DNA: TGTGCCAGCTCACCACTATTGTCAGAGACCCAGTACTTC.

The chain is built from TRBV27 and TRBJ1-5, with 7 bases that match TRBD1. With 6 bases clipped from V and 6 bases from J, the junction kept 5 bases outside the gene matches. The germline gives CDR1 MNHEY, CDR2 SMNVEV (reference sequence). This CDR3 comprises 13 residues. CDR3 sequence reads: CASSLDRVQPQHF. The CDR3 DNA sequence: TGTGCCAGCAGCCTCGACAGGGTTCAGCCCCAGCATTTT.

The chain carries TRBV25-1 and TRBJ1-1; D call uncertain. The CDR3 extends over 13 amino acids. The V end lost 2 bases, the J end lost 1 base, and 5 bases lay between the germline ends. The germline CDR1 and CDR2 sequences are MGHDK and SYGVNS. The CDR3 loop reads CASSEGGNTEAFF. The CDR3 DNA reads TGTGCCAGCAGTGAAGGCGGGAACACTGAAGCTTTCTTT. The full variable domain, in which reference TRBV25-1 and TRBJ1-1 provide the parts outside the CDR3, is EADIYQTPRYLVIGTGKKITLECSQTMGHDKMYWYQQDPGMELHLIHYSYGVNSTEKGDLSSESTVSRIRTEHFPLTLESARPSHTSQYLCASSEGGNTEAFFGQGTRLTVV.

The V call is TRBV9, the J call TRBJ2-7, with 7 bases that match TRBD2. CDR1 and CDR2 from the germline V gene are SGDLS and YYNGEE. The V gene end was trimmed by 2 bases and the J gene end by 6 bases; junction bases not matched to a gene: 8. The CDR3 extends over 14 amino acids. CDR3: CASSVTGTTGEQYF. In nucleotides, the CDR3 is TGTGCCAGCAGCGTGACCGGGACTACGGGCGAGCAGTACTTC.

The V and J genes are TRBV19 and TRBJ2-7, with D unclear. V was pared by 5 bases and J by 0 bases, with 11 bases between. From germline, CDR1 is LNHDA and CDR2 SQIVND (reference sequence). This CDR3 comprises 14 residues. CDR3 sequence reads: CASSPQVNSYEQYF. The CDR3 DNA follows: TGTGCCAGTAGTCCTCAGGTGAACTCCTACGAGCAGTACTTC.

The chain uses TRBV3-1 (or the pseudogene TRBV3-2) and TRBJ2-7; D not resolved. The V and J ends lost 1 base and 7 bases respectively, with 11 bases between them. The CDR3 is 13 residues long. The germline CDR1 and CDR2 sequences are LGHDT and YNNKEL (reference sequence). CDR3 in DNA: TGTGCCAGCAGCCAAGGCGCGCCTCGGGAGCAGTACTTC. It is translated as CASSQGAPREQYF.

The gene calls are TRBV5-1 and TRBJ2-7; 10 bases map to TRBD1. The CDR3 contains 14 residues. In germline, CDR1 is SGHRS, CDR2 YFSETQ. V was pared by 4 bases and J by 6 bases, with 7 bases of the junction left unmatched. The CDR3 DNA reads TGCGCCAGCAGCATCCGGGACAGGGGTGGCGAGCAGTACTTC. Its protein product is CASSIRDRGGEQYF.

This rearrangement joins TRBV5-4 to TRBJ2-6; D is unresolved. Germline lookup yields CDR1 SGHNT and CDR2 YYREEE (reference sequence). The ends were cut back, 6 bases at V and 0 bases at J, with 13 bases in the middle. This CDR3 is 16 amino acids long. CDR3: CASMGRSLSGANVLTF. The CDR3 DNA follows: TGTGCCAGCATGGGCAGATCACTCTCTGGGGCCAACGTCCTGACTTTC.

The gene calls are TRBV30 and TRBJ2-7, with 8 bases that match TRBD2. The CDR3 has 14 residues. Germline V gene lookup returns CDR1 GTSNPN and CDR2 SVGIG (reference sequence). The V and J ends lost 3 bases and 0 bases, in that order; junction bases with no gene match: 4. CDR3 sequence (DNA): TGTGCCTGGAGCCGACTAGCGAGCTCCTACGAGCAGTACTTC. As protein: CAWSRLASSYEQYF.